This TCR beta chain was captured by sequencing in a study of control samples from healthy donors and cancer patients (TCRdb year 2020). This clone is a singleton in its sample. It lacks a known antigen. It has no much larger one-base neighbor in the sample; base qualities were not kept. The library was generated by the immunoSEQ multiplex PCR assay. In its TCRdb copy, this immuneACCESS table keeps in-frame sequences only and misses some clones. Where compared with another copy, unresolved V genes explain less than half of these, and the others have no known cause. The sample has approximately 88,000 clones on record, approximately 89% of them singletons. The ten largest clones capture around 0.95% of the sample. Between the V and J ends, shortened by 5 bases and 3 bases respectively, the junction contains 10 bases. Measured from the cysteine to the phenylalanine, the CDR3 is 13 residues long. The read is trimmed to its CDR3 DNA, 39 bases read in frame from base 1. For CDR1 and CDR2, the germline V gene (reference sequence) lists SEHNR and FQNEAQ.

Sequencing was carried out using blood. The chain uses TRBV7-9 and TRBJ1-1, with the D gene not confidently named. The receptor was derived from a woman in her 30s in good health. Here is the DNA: TGTGCCAGCAGCCGCCGTCTGGACACTGAAGCTTTCTTT. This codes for CASSRRLDTEAFF.